This TCR beta chain was identified in a study of neoadjuvant anti-PD-1 for oral cavity cancer (dated by TCRdb to the early 2020s). Turning to the overall study: Before curative-intent surgical resection, most patients were given three to four biweekly doses of nivolumab at 3 mg/kg. For patients who did not progress, a fourth nivolumab dose was given around day 43, followed by definitive surgical resection on days 50-56. Under RECIST 1.1, a patient counted as a responder if showing complete response, partial response or stable disease, and as a non-responder if showing progression. An approximately 32% response rate was observed in the parent correlative cohort, in which approximately 11 patients were included. What the research found in general, with its limitations: Higher pretreatment blood TCRbeta clonality and lower post-treatment tumor TCRbeta clonality were correlated with higher pretreatment blood Treg/Th17 ratios. Greater tumor shrinkage correlated with larger post-treatment sizes of preexisting intratumoral clones, which suggests that expansion of preexisting clones contributed to response. TCR analyses included only three patients per response group, and the authors called for larger cohorts for validation.

From the germline V gene, CDR1 is SGHVS and CDR2 is FNYEAQ. From its cysteine to its phenylalanine, the CDR3 spans 14 amino acids. The kept DNA is CDR3 alone, 42 bases in frame from the first base. Trimming at the junction amounts to 8 bases on V and 7 bases on J, and the germline ends lie 18 bases apart. In the case of this clone: What this receptor recognizes is not known. No clone much larger than this one lies a single base away; base qualities are absent.

Tumor libraries used mostly 4.5 to 6 ug of input genomic DNA for survey sequencing, with two replicates per sample. The immunoSEQ hsTCRbeta kit was used to prepare TCRbeta libraries, following the manufacturer's instructions. The completed libraries were mixed into a single pool at 3 nM, then sequenced with an Illumina NovaSeq 6000 S4 flow cell. The original pipeline was this. The immunoSEQ Analyzer handled quality control and preprocessing of the raw data. The analysis was restricted to productive rearrangements, with each unique CDR3 amino acid sequence defining a clonotype. Repertoire clonality was estimated as the Gini-Simpson index, computed with the R package tcR. Gini indices were compared with Student's t test, and associations with tumor size change were assessed by Pearson correlation. Not all clones reach the TCRdb copy of this immuneACCESS table, which keeps in-frame sequences only. Checked studies attribute under half of the gap to unresolved V genes and leave the rest unexplained. Clonal size and the V and J genes are those of that table, whereas D and trimming came from the DNA. The sample has roughly 36,000 clones on record, approximately 40% of them singletons. 15% to 20% of the sample is taken by the ten largest.

The intended sense of this specimen's time point label: after neoadjuvant nivolumab, at surgical resection. Patients were newly diagnosed with stage II-IVA oral cavity squamous cell carcinoma and had received no prior systemic or radiation treatment. The cohort consisted of patients with HPV-negative, locally advanced oral cavity squamous cell carcinoma. Samples were obtained from a longitudinal correlative study of a single-arm phase II trial of neoadjuvant nivolumab in oral cavity squamous cell carcinoma. Subject-matched pre- and post-treatment PBMCs and tumors from three responders and three non-responders were subjected to genomic DNA-based TCRbeta sequencing. Genomic DNA was isolated from tumor tissue using the Maxwell RSC DNA from Tissue kit.

The receptor was isolated from a person between 40 and 79 years old with oral cavity squamous cell carcinoma. The chain employs TRBV7-6 and TRBJ2-1; the D segment is perhaps TRBD1 or TRBD2, each sharing 6 matched bases. The specimen comprised tumor tissue, sampled after nivolumab (anti-PD-1) treatment. The CDR3 protein sequence reads: CASGDLGGGNEQFF. The nucleotide sequence is given as TGTGCCAGCGGGGACTTAGGGGGAGGAAATGAGCAGTTCTTC. Where the CDR3 stops, the reference TRBV7-6 and TRBJ2-1 genes take over; the full variable domain is GAGVSQSPRYKVTKRGQDVALRCDPISGHVSLYWYRQALGQGPEFLTYFNYEAQQDKSGLPNDRFSAERPEGSISTLTIQRTEQRDSAMYRCASGDLGGGNEQFFGPGTRLTVL.